This T cell receptor (beta chain) was obtained from a study of cytomegalovirus exposure and HLA in healthy donors. V was shortened by 0 bases and J by 7 bases, with 12 bases between the two germline ends. The CDR3 length is 14 residues. Germline-derived CDR1 and CDR2 are KGHSH and LQKENI. This clone was seen just once. At the DNA level, this CDR3 is encoded by other sequences in the same sample as well. Use of 60 Vbeta and 13 Jbeta primers characterized the PCR. Data came from immunoSEQ multiplex PCR; TCRdb stores just in-frame clones and leaves some out. There are roughly 150,000 clones in the sample; roughly 84% occur only once, and around 0.97% lies in the top ten.

Sequenced material: PBMCs. V and J are TRBV18 and TRBJ1-1; D is ambiguous. The sequence was collected from a man aged 25-45 years in good health and CMV-seronegative. CDR3 DNA: TGTGCCAGCTCACCACCGCGGGGAGTGGGTGAAGCTTTCTTT. Translation gives CASSPPRGVGEAFF.